Listed here are 15 T cell receptor beta chains from one sample, sequenced in a study of CD8 T cells in ankylosing spondylitis. Notes on the study in general: Seemingly distinctive of ankylosing spondylitis blood was a TCR beta motif formed by eight highly homologous variants.

Antigen specificity for these receptors is unknown. Using its own MiXCR run on the 5' RACE reads, TCRdb lists one record per CDR3 protein. Of hundreds of thousands of distinct CDR3 sequences in the sample, around 18% were seen once. The specimen sequenced was blood, either unsorted or a sorted T cell fraction (not recorded which). Every receptor here comes from a male donor with ankylosing spondylitis.

Only a few counts were recorded for this clonotype. This sequence joins TRBV2 and TRBJ2-3; 8 bases fit TRBD1. Per germline, CDR1 SNHLY and CDR2 FYNNEI. The V and J ends lost 8 bases and 4 bases, in that order; junction bases with no gene match: 11. The CDR3 length is 15 residues. DNA of the CDR3: TGTGCCAGCCAACGCGGACAGGGAGTTGCAGATACGCAGTATTTT. It yields the protein CASQRGQGVADTQYF.

The rearrangement joins TRBV20-1 to TRBJ2-1, with D perhaps matching TRBD2 (6 bases). Germline V gene lookup returns CDR1 DFQATT and CDR2 SNEGSKA (reference sequence). V lost 0 bases and J lost 2, with 14 bases in between. The CDR3 extends over 16 amino acids. The CDR3 region is CSARDGVAVAYNEQFF. The CDR3 DNA reads as TGCAGTGCTAGAGATGGGGTAGCGGTAGCCTACAATGAGCAGTTCTTC.

This clonotype showed up just a few times. The J gene is TRBJ2-2, the V gene TRBV11-2, with D unresolved. CDR1 and CDR2 (germline): SGHAT, FQNNGV. V was trimmed by 6 bases and J by 7 bases, leaving 12 bases between them. The CDR3 runs to 13 residues. CDR3: CASRLGWYGELFF. CDR3 DNA sequence: TGTGCCAGCAGGCTTGGGTGGTACGGGGAGCTGTTTTTT.

The V gene is TRBV28, the J gene TRBJ1-5; 7 positions agree with TRBD1. Germline loops: CDR1 MDHEN, CDR2 SYDVKM. This CDR3 region has 14 residues. With 7 bases clipped from V and 7 bases from J, the junction kept 10 bases outside the gene matches. CDR3 residues: CASNSDRPRQPQHF. CDR3 nucleotide sequence: TGTGCCAGCAACTCGGACAGGCCTAGGCAGCCCCAGCATTTT.

This clonotype showed up many times. V gene TRBV5-1 combines with J gene TRBJ2-1; D gene unclear. This CDR3 contains 14 residues. The V end lost 3 bases, the J end lost 4 bases, and 11 bases lay between the germline ends. Germline CDR1 reads SGHRS; CDR2 reads YFSETQ. The CDR3 DNA reads TGCGCCAGCAGCTACACAACCCTATACAATGAGCAGTTCTTC. Protein product: CASSYTTLYNEQFF.

V gene TRBV10-3 combines with J gene TRBJ1-2; TRBD1 matches at 7 bases. V trimming: 9 bases; J trimming: 3 bases; junction bases outside the gene matches: 13. Germline V gives CDR1 ENHRY, CDR2 SYGVKD. The CDR3 extends over 15 amino acids. The CDR3 DNA sequence: TGTGCCATACCGAGGGCCGGGACAGTAGACTATGGCTACACCTTC. Translated, it gives CAIPRAGTVDYGYTF.

The chain joins TRBV27 to TRBJ2-2; D ambiguous. Germline-derived CDR1 and CDR2 are MNHEY and SMNVEV (reference sequence). V lost 6 bases, J lost 0 bases, and 5 bases lay in between. This CDR3 has 13 residues. The DNA for the CDR3 is TGTGCCAGCAGCCCCGCGAACACCGGGGAGCTGTTTTTT. Amino acid sequence: CASSPANTGELFF.

This clonotype was detected a few times. V is TRBV11-2 and J is TRBJ2-5, with a possible D match to TRBD1 (6 bases). The V gene's germline CDR1 is SGHAT and CDR2 FQNNGV. V was shortened by 1 base and J by 2 bases, with 20 bases between the two germline ends. The CDR3 consists of 18 residues. The CDR3 spells CASSLGQNLQGLQETQYF. The CDR3, as DNA: TGTGCCAGCAGCTTAGGTCAAAATTTACAGGGCCTTCAAGAGACCCAGTACTTC. The variable domain in full, with the rest retrieved from reference TRBV11-2 and TRBJ2-5, is EAGVAQSPRYKIIEKRQSVAFWCNPISGHATLYWYQQILGQGPKLLIQFQNNGVVDDSQLPKDRFSAERLKGVDSTLKIQPAKLEDSAVYLCASSLGQNLQGLQETQYFGPGTRLLVL.

This clonotype was found a few times. The CDR3 loop reads CASSAEVSSTYEQYF. The CDR3 nucleotides are TGTGCCAGCAGCGCAGAGGTGAGCAGTACTTACGAGCAGTACTTC. This chain connects TRBV7-2 to TRBJ2-7; D not resolved. Germline CDR1 reads SGHTA; CDR2 reads FQGNSA. V dropped 5 bases and J dropped 4 bases, with 18 bases sitting between them. There are 15 residues in the CDR3.

The chain couples TRBV11-1 to TRBJ2-1; 8 nucleotides agree with TRBD1. The CDR3 has 16 residues. Germline V gives CDR1 SGHAT, CDR2 FQDESV (reference sequence). The V gene end was trimmed by 5 bases and the J gene end by 2 bases; junction bases not matched to a gene: 8. The chain's CDR3 is CASSPPDREAYNEQFF. The CDR3 nucleotides read TGTGCCAGCAGCCCCCCGGACAGGGAGGCCTACAATGAGCAGTTCTTC.

This rearrangement joins TRBV6-2 or TRBV6-3 to TRBJ1-2; D ambiguous. CDR1 MNHEY and CDR2 SVGEGT come from the germline V gene. This CDR3 spans 14 amino acids. The V gene lost 6 bases and the J gene lost 8 bases, with 19 bases spanning the gap. Here the CDR3 reads CASSRPSADGGYTF. The DNA of the CDR3 is TGTGCCAGCAGCCGCCCGTCGGCGGACGGGGGCTACACCTTC.

The rearrangement uses TRBV6-5 and TRBJ2-1, with D possibly matching TRBD2 (5 bases). V shed 2 bases and J shed 4 bases, with 12 bases lying between them. Germline V gene data show CDR1 as MNHEY and CDR2 as SVGAGI. The CDR3 is made up of 15 amino acids. CDR3 DNA sequence: TGTGCCAGCAGTTACGGGGAGAGGTTGTACAATGAGCAGTTCTTC. Amino acid sequence: CASSYGERLYNEQFF.

This clonotype occurred a few times. The rearrangement links TRBV7-9 to TRBJ1-6; 7 nucleotides agree with TRBD1. Germline CDR1 and CDR2: SEHNR and FQNEAQ (reference sequence). Trimming removed 7 bases from V and 5 bases from J; junction bases left unmatched: 5. The CDR3 extends over 14 amino acids. CDR3 sequence (DNA): TGTGCCAGCACAGGGGGGGCCGATAATTCACCCCTCCACTTT. It yields the protein CASTGGADNSPLHF.

Points on this clonotype: A much larger clonotype is one base distant, so this may be a read error. The rearrangement joins TRBV5-1 to TRBJ1-1; D call uncertain. Germline CDR1 and CDR2: SGHRS and YFSETQ. V was shortened by 0 bases and J by 3 bases, with 6 bases between the two germline ends. The length of the CDR3 is 13 residues. CDR3 DNA: TGCGCCAGCAGCTTGGAATTGGACACTGAAGCTTTCTTT. This encodes CASSLELDTEAFF.

In this sample, this clonotype turned up a few times. The rearrangement joins TRBV7-9 to TRBJ2-1; D could derive from TRBD1 or TRBD2 (5 bases each). V shed 6 bases and J shed 5 bases, with 14 bases lying between them. Germline V lookup: CDR1 SEHNR, CDR2 FQNEAQ (reference sequence). The CDR3 is 14 amino acids. CDR3 coding DNA: TGTGCCAGCAGACGGGACGGTGGGCACAATGAGCAGTTCTTC. The encoded protein is CASRRDGGHNEQFF.